This T cell receptor (beta chain) derives from a study of control samples from healthy donors and cancer patients. Here immunoSEQ multiplex PCR was the method, and the copy in TCRdb shows in-frame clones only, minus some. The sample comprises roughly 120,000 clones, around 87% of which are singletons, and roughly 3.7% rests with the top ten. Material: PBMCs. This receptor was obtained from a woman in her fifties or sixties with lung cancer.

CDR3: CASSQTLPGNEQFF. The CDR3 DNA follows: TGTGCCAGCAGCCAAACCCTGCCAGGCAATGAGCAGTTCTTC. The chain joins TRBV3-1 (or the pseudogene TRBV3-2) to TRBJ2-1, with D uncertain. CDR1 and CDR2 (germline): LGHDT, YNNKEL (reference sequence). Trimming shortened V by 2 bases and J by 6 bases, and 11 bases separated the two germline ends. CDR3 length: 14 residues.